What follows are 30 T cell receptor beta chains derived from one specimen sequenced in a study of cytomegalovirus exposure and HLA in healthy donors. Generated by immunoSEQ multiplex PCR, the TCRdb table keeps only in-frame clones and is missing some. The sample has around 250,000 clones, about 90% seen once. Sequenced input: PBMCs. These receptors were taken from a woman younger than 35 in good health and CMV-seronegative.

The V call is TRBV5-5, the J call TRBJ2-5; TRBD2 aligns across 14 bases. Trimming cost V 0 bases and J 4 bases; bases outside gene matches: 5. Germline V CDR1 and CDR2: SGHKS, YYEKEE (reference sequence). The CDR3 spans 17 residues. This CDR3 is CASSLGLAGGPLETQYF. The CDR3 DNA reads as TGTGCCAGCAGCTTGGGACTAGCGGGGGGGCCACTAGAGACCCAGTACTTC.

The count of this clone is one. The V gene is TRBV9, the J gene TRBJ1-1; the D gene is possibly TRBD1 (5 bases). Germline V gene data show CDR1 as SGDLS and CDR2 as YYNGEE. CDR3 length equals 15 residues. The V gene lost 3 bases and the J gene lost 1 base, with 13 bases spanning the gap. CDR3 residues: CASSGLGRGNTEAFF. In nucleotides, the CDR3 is TGTGCCAGCAGCGGACTAGGGAGGGGGAACACTGAAGCTTTCTTT.

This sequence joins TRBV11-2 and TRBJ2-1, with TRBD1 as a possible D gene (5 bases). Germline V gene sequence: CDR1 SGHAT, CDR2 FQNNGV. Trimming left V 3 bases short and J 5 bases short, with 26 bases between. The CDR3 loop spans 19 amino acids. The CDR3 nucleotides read TGTGCCAGCAGCTTCCAAGAACGCGTGGGGCTCAGAGTGCACAATGAGCAGTTCTTC. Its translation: CASSFQERVGLRVHNEQFF.

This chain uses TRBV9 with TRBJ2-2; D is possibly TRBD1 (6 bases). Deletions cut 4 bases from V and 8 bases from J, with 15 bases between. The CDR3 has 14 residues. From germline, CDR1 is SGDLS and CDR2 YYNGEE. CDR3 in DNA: TGTGCCAGCAGCAAGGACAGCTCAGGGGGGGAGCTGTTTTTT. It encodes CASSKDSSGGELFF. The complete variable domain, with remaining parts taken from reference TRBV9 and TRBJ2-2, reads DSGVTQTPKHLITATGQRVTLRCSPRSGDLSVYWYQQSLDQGLQFLIQYYNGEERAKGNILERFSAQQFPDLHSELNLSSLELGDSALYFCASSKDSSGGELFFGEGSRLTVL.

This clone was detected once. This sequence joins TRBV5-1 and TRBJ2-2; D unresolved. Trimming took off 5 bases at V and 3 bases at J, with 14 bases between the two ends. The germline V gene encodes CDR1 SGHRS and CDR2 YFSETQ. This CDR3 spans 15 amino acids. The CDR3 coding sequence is TGCGCCAGCAGTATCAGGTTCACGGACACCGGGGAGCTGTTTTTT. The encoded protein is CASSIRFTDTGELFF.

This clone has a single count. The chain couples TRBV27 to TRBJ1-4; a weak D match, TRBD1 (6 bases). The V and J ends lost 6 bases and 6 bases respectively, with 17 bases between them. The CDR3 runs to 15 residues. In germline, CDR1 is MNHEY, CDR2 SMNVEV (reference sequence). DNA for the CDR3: TGTGCCAGCAGCCCATCACAGGGTGGAGATGAAAAACTGTTTTTT. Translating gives CASSPSQGGDEKLFF.

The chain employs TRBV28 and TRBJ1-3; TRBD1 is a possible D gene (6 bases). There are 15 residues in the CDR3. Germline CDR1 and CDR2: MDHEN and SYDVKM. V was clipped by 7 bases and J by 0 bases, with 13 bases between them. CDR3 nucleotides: TGTGCCAGCACCCGGGCAGGGGCCTCTGGAAACACCATATATTTT. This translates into CASTRAGASGNTIYF.

The CDR3 region has the DNA TGTGCCAGCAGTGACTCGACTTTCCCGGGGTACAATGAGCAGTTCTTC. This translates into CASSDSTFPGYNEQFF. V is TRBV6-4 and J is TRBJ2-1; perhaps TRBD2 as D (5 bases). The CDR3 has 16 residues. The germline CDR1 and CDR2 sequences are MRHNA and SNTAGT. V was shortened by 0 bases and J by 4 bases, with 13 bases between the two germline ends.

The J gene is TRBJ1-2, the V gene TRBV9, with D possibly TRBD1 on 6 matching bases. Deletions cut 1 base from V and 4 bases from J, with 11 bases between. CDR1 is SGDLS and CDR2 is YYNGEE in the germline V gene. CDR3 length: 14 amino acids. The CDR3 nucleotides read TGTGCCAGCAGCGTATCAGGGGCCGCCTATGGCTACACCTTC. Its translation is CASSVSGAAYGYTF.

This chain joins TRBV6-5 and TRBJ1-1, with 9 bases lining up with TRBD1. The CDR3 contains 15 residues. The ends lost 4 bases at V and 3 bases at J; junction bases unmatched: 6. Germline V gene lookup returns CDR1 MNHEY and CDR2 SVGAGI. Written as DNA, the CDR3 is TGTGCCAGCAGTTTAGTTACAGGGGGCCACACTGAAGCTTTCTTT. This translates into CASSLVTGGHTEAFF.

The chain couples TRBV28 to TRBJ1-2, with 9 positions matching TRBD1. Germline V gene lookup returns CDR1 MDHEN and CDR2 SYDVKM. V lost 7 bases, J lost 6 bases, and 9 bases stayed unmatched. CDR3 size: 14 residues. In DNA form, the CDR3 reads TGTGCCAGCACTGAGAGCGGACAGGGGAATGGCTACACCTTC. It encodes CASTESGQGNGYTF.

CDR3 region: CASSGRVSRGGNEQFF. CDR3 sequence (DNA): TGTGCCAGCAGTGGCCGAGTCAGTAGGGGTGGCAATGAGCAGTTCTTC. V usage is TRBV6-1 and J usage is TRBJ2-1; a weak D match, TRBD1 (5 bases). Germline CDR1 and CDR2: MNHNS and SASEGT. This CDR3 region has 16 residues. Trimming left V 4 bases short and J 6 bases short, with 19 bases between.

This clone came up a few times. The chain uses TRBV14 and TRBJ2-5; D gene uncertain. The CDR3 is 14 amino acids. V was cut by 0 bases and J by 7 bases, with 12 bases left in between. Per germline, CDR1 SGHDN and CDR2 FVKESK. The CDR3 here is CASSQDVVRWTQYF. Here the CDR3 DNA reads TGTGCCAGCAGCCAAGATGTAGTTCGGTGGACCCAGTACTTC.

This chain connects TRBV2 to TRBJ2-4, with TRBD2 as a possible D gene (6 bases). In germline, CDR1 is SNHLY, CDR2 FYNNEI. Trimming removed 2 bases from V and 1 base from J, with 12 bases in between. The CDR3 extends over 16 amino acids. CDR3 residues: CASSERWGRAKNIQYF. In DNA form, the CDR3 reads TGTGCCAGCAGTGAAAGGTGGGGGAGGGCCAAAAACATTCAGTACTTC.

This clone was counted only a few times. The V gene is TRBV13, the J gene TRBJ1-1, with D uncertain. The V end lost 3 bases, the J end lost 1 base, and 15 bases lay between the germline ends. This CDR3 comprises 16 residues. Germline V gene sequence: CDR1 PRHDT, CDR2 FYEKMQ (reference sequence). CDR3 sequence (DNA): TGTGCCAGCAGCTTCCCTCTTGGTAGAGGGAACACTGAAGCTTTCTTT. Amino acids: CASSFPLGRGNTEAFF.

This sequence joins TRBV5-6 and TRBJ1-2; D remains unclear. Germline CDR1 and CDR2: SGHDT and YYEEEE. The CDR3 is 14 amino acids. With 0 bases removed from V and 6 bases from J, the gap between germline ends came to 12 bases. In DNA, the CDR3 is TGTGCCAGCAGCTTGGGCGCGGCAGAACATGGCTACACCTTC. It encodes CASSLGAAEHGYTF. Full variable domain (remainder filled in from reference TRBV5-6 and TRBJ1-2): DAGVTQSPTHLIKTRGQQVTLRCSPKSGHDTVSWYQQALGQGPQFIFQYYEEEERQRGNFPDRFSGHQFPNYSSELNVNALLLGDSALYLCASSLGAAEHGYTFGSGTRLTVV.

For the CDR3, the DNA is TGTGCCAGCAGTGTCGATACAGGAGGGGTGGTTTCGCGGCCCCAGCATTTT. Protein sequence: CASSVDTGGVVSRPQHF. The chain links TRBV2 to TRBJ1-5; D is perhaps TRBD1 (5 bases). CDR1 is SNHLY, CDR2 FYNNEI, per germline. The CDR3 is 17 amino acids. Trimming stripped 4 bases from V and 9 bases from J, with 25 bases between.

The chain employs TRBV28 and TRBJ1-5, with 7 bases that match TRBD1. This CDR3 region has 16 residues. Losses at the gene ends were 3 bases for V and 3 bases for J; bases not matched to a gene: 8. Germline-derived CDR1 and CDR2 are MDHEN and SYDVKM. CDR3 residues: CASSFRDSLSNQPQHF. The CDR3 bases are TGTGCCAGCAGTTTCCGGGACAGCTTATCCAATCAGCCCCAGCATTTT.

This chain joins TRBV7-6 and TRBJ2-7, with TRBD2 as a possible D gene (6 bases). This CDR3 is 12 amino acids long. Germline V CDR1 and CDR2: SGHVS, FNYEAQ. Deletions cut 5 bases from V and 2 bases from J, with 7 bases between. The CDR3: CASSAGPYEQYF. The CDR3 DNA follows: TGTGCCAGCAGCGCGGGGCCCTACGAGCAGTACTTC.

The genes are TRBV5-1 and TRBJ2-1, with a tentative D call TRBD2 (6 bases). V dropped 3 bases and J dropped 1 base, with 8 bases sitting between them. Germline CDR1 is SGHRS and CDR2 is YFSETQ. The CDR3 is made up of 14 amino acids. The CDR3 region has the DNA TGCGCCAGCAGCTGGGAGGTGTCCTACAATGAGCAGTTCTTC. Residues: CASSWEVSYNEQFF.

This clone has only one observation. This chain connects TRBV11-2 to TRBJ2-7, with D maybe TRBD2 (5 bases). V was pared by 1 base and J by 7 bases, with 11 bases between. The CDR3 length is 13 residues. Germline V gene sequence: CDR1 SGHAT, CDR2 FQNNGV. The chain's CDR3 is CASSLVLGGEQYV. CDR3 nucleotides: TGTGCCAGCAGCTTAGTACTGGGCGGGGAGCAGTACGTC.

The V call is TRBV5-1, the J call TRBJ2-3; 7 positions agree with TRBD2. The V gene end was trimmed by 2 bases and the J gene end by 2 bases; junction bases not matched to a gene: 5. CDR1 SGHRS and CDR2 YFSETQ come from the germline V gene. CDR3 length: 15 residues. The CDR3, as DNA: TGCGCCAGCAGCTTATATGCGGGGGTCACAGATACGCAGTATTTT. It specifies CASSLYAGVTDTQYF.

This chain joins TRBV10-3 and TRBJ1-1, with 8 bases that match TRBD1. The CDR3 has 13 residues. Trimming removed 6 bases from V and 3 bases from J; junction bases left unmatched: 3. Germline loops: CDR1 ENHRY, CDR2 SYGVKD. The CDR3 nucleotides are TGTGCCATCAGCCCGGACAGGGACACTGAAGCTTTCTTT. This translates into CAISPDRDTEAFF.

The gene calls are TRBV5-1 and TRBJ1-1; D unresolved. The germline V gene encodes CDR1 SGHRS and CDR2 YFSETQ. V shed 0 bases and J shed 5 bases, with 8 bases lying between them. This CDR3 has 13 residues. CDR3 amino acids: CASSLGPGTEAFF. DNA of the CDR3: TGCGCCAGCAGCTTGGGCCCAGGAACTGAAGCTTTCTTT.

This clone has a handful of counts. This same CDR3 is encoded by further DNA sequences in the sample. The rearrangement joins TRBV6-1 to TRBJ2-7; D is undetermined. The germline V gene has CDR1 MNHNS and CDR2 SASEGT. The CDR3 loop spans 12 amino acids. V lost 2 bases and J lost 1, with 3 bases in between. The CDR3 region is CASSESSYEQYF. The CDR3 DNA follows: TGTGCCAGCAGTGAATCTTCCTACGAGCAGTACTTC.

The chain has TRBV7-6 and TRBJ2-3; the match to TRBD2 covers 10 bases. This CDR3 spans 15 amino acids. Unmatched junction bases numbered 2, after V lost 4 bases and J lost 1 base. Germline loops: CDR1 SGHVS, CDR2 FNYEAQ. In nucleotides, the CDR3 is TGTGCCAGCAGCTGGACTAGCGGAGGCACAGATACGCAGTATTTT. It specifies CASSWTSGGTDTQYF.

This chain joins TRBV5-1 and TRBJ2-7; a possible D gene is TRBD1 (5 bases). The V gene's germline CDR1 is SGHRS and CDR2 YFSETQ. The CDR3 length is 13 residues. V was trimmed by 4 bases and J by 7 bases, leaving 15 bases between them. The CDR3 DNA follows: TGCGCCAGCAGCGCTTCTCCAGGGTCGGAGCAGTACTTC. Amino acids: CASSASPGSEQYF.

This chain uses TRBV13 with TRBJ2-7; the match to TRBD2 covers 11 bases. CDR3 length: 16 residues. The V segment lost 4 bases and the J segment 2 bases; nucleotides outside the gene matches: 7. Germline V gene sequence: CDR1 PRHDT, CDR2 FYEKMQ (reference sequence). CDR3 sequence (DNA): TGTGCCAGCAGCTCTACTAGCGGGGGAACCGCCTACGAGCAGTACGTC. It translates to CASSSTSGGTAYEQYV.

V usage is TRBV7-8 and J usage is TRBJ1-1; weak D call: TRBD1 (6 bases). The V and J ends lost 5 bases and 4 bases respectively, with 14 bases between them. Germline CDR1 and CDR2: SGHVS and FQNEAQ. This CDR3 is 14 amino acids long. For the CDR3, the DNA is TGTGCCAGCAGCAGTGATTTAGGGGGCACTGAAGCTTTCTTT. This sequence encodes CASSSDLGGTEAFF. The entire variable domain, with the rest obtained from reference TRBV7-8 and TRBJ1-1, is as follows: GAGVSQSPRYKVAKRGQDVALRCDPISGHVSLFWYQQALGQGPEFLTYFQNEAQLDKSGLPSDRFFAERPEGSVSTLKIQRTQQEDSAVYLCASSSDLGGTEAFFGQGTRLTVV.

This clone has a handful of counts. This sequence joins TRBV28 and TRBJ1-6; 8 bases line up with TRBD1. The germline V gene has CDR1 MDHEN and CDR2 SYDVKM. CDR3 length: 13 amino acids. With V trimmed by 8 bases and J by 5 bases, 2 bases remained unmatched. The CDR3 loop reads CASGTGNNSPLHF. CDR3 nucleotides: TGTGCCAGCGGGACAGGAAATAATTCACCCCTCCACTTT.